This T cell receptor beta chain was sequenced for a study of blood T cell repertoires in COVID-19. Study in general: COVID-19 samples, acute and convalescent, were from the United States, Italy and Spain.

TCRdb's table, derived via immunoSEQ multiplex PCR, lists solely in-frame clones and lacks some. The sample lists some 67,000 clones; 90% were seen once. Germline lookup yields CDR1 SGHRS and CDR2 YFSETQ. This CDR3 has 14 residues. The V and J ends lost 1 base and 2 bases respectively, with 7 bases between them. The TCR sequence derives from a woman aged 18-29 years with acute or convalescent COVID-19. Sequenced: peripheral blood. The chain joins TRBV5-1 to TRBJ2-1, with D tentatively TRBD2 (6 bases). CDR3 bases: TGCGCCAGCAGCTTGACTAGCCCCTACAATGAGCAGTTCTTC. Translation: CASSLTSPYNEQFF.